A single sample is the source of the 10 T cell receptor beta chains below, sequenced in a study of T cell responses to AZD1222 COVID-19 vaccine. Repertoires were generated with immunoSEQ multiplex PCR, while TCRdb's copy carries only in-frame clones and drops some. The sample lists roughly 80,000 clones, 90% occurring once. Sample: peripheral blood, taken 28 days after the second AZD1222 dose. All receptors derive from an adult who received the AZD1222 COVID-19 vaccine.

The chain recombines TRBV15 with TRBJ1-6; D is perhaps TRBD1 (6 bases). Germline V gene sequence: CDR1 LNHNV, CDR2 YYDKDF (reference sequence). Trimming stripped 2 bases from V and 5 bases from J, with 7 bases between. The CDR3 sequence is 14 residues long. The CDR3: CATSRYRDNSPLHF. Here the CDR3 DNA reads TGTGCCACCAGCAGATACAGGGATAATTCACCCCTCCACTTT.

This sequence joins TRBV9 and TRBJ1-5, with unresolved D. Germline CDR1 and CDR2: SGDLS and YYNGEE. Trimming cost V 2 bases and J 3 bases, with 12 bases left between them. The CDR3 is 15 amino acids. The CDR3 DNA reads TGTGCCAGCAGCGTCGGCAGTCTGGTCAATCAGCCCCAGCATTTT. This encodes CASSVGSLVNQPQHF.

The rearrangement joins TRBV24-1 to TRBJ1-5; unclear D gene. Germline-derived CDR1 and CDR2 are KGHDR and SFDVKD. Trimming left V 0 bases short and J 1 base short, with 9 bases between. This CDR3 comprises 16 residues. This CDR3 reads CATSDLKGSSNQPQHF. For the CDR3, the DNA is TGTGCCACCAGTGATTTGAAGGGTAGCAGCAATCAGCCCCAGCATTTT.

This rearrangement joins TRBV7-9 to TRBJ1-6; 9 bases fit TRBD1. Germline trimming cut 1 base from V and 7 bases from J; bases unmatched to any gene: 8. CDR1 and CDR2 (germline): SEHNR, FQNEAQ (reference sequence). The CDR3 contains 17 residues. The CDR3 nucleotides read TGTGCCAGCAGCTTAGGGGGACCGGGACAGGGAAATTCACCCCTCCACTTT. Translating gives CASSLGGPGQGNSPLHF.

The J gene is TRBJ2-7, the V gene TRBV5-8; TRBD1 might be the D (5 bases). CDR3 length: 13 amino acids. Trimming removed 1 base from V and 3 bases from J, with 8 bases in between. CDR1 is SGHTS and CDR2 is YDEGEE in the germline V gene. CDR3 residues: CASSLLQGYEQYF. The CDR3 nucleotides read TGTGCCAGCAGCTTGCTGCAGGGCTACGAGCAGTACTTC.

This clone has just one count. The chain combines TRBV3-1 (or the pseudogene TRBV3-2) with TRBJ1-6; possible D gene TRBD1, 5 bases. The V and J ends lost 0 bases and 4 bases respectively, with 22 bases between them. Germline V lookup: CDR1 LGHDT, CDR2 YNNKEL (reference sequence). The CDR3 extends over 20 amino acids. The CDR3 DNA reads TGTGCCAGCAGCCAAGATGGCCAGGGAGGGAGGGCCGTTTATAATTCACCCCTCCACTTT. It is translated as CASSQDGQGGRAVYNSPLHF.

This chain uses TRBV6-5 with TRBJ2-1; 7 nucleotides match TRBD1. The V gene's germline CDR1 is MNHEY and CDR2 SVGAGI. J lost 3 bases, V lost 6 bases, and 5 bases had no gene match. The CDR3 consists of 14 residues. The CDR3 protein is CASSEGQYYNEQFF. CDR3 DNA sequence: TGTGCCAGCAGCGAGGGACAGTACTACAATGAGCAGTTCTTC.

In this sample, this clone turned up a few times. CDR3 sequence: CASSLTTGQASYEQYF. As DNA, the CDR3 is TGTGCCAGCAGCTTAACAACGGGACAAGCCTCCTACGAGCAGTACTTC. The rearrangement links TRBV7-8 to TRBJ2-7, with a possible D match to TRBD1 (6 bases). The CDR3 has 16 amino acids. V was cut by 2 bases and J by 0 bases, with 14 bases left in between. Germline CDR1 reads SGHVS; CDR2 reads FQNEAQ. The full variable domain, completed using reference TRBV7-8 and TRBJ2-7, is GAGVSQSPRYKVAKRGQDVALRCDPISGHVSLFWYQQALGQGPEFLTYFQNEAQLDKSGLPSDRFFAERPEGSVSTLKIQRTQQEDSAVYLCASSLTTGQASYEQYFGPGTRLTVT.

The chain is built from TRBV19 and TRBJ1-5, with D perhaps TRBD1 (5 bases). The V end lost 2 bases, the J end lost 5 bases, and 10 bases lay between the germline ends. CDR3 size: 14 residues. The V gene's germline CDR1 is LNHDA and CDR2 SQIVND (reference sequence). This chain's CDR3 is CASSIPDIYQPQHF. CDR3 DNA sequence: TGTGCCAGTAGTATACCGGACATTTATCAGCCCCAGCATTTT.

The chain uses TRBV7-9 and TRBJ2-7; D uncertain. The CDR3 sequence is 13 residues long. CDR1 and CDR2 (germline): SEHNR, FQNEAQ (reference sequence). V lost 1 base and J 9 bases, leaving 13 bases between the germline ends. The CDR3 DNA sequence: TGTGCCAGCAGCTTAGGTCCCCGGGTGGCGCAGTACTTC. This sequence encodes CASSLGPRVAQYF.